This T cell receptor beta chain was sequenced during a study of human T cells and chemical hapten exposure. V was clipped by 9 bases and J by 2 bases; unmatched bases: 7. This CDR3 comprises 15 residues. CDR1 is SNHLY, CDR2 FYNNEI, per germline. This clonotype was seen ten or more times. Individual cDNA molecules (in the library) carried attached unique molecular identifiers. TCRdb independently ran MiXCR on the RACE reads; one entry per CDR3 protein. The sample yields 65,000 to 80,000 distinct CDR3 sequences, 9% to 12% seen once. Time point specified: patch test 1, 2 weeks after DPC sensitization. Treatment given: therapeutic diphenylcyclopropenone sensitization with weekly scalp DPC.

This TCR was recovered from a woman between 50 and 59 years old with alopecia areata. Some clones in this sample may be carry-over from other donors' samples. Sequencing was performed on whole blood, taken in connection with sensitization to the hapten diphenylcyclopropenone (DPC). The rearrangement joins TRBV2 to TRBJ2-3, with TRBD1 identical over 11 bases. CDR3 protein: CASTRTGGLTDTQYF. The DNA of the CDR3 is TGTGCCAGTACTCGGACAGGGGGCCTCACAGATACGCAGTATTTT. The variable domain in full, with the rest retrieved from reference TRBV2 and TRBJ2-3, is EPEVTQTPSHQVTQMGQEVILRCVPISNHLYFYWYRQILGQKVEFLVSFYNNEISEKSEIFDDQFSVERPDGSNFTLKIRSTKLEDSAMYFCASTRTGGLTDTQYFGPGTRLTVL.